The rows below give T cell receptor beta chains drawn from one sample of a study of cytomegalovirus exposure and HLA in healthy donors. Repertoires were generated with immunoSEQ multiplex PCR, while TCRdb's copy carries only in-frame clones and drops some. The sample lists 150,000 to 200,000 clones, 60% to 80% occurring once. Sequenced: PBMCs. Receptors originate from a man aged 40-49 years in good health and CMV-seronegative. The CDR3 runs from the conserved cysteine through the conserved F or W. D genes are given only for firm matches. Clone size is stated in some rows and not others, as once, few, many or a class when expanded.

- TRBJ2-5 15 TRBD2 TRBV7-9 TGTGCCAGCAGCTTAAACCTAGCGGACCTAAAGACCCAGTACTTC CASSLNLADLKTQYF
- TRBJ2-1 16 - TRBV11-2 TGTGCCAGCAGCTTATATTTGGGCTCGCCATACAATGAGCAGTTCTTC CASSLYLGSPYNEQFF
- TRBJ2-5 14 TRBD1 TRBV19 TGTGCCAGTAGTATAGGGACAGGATCAGAGACCCAGTACTTC CASSIGTGSETQYF
- TRBJ2-2 16 TRBD1 TRBV19 TGTGCCAGTAGTGCACGCAGGGGGCAGGGCACCGGGGAGCTGTTTTTT CASSARRGQGTGELFF
- TRBJ2-6 17 - TRBV9 TGTGCCAGCAGCGTACAGGGTGGCTTAGCTGGGGCCAACGTCCTGACTTTC CASSVQGGLAGANVLTF
- TRBJ2-3 15 - TRBV11-2 TGTGCCAGCAGCTTAGGAGACTACCCCACAGATACGCAGTATTTT CASSLGDYPTDTQYF
- TRBJ1-2 15 - TRBV7-9 TGTGCCACCAGACGATCGGGGGAGGCTAACTATGGCTACACCTTC CATRRSGEANYGYTF
- TRBJ2-2 16 TRBD2 TRBV5-4 TGTGCCAGCAGCTTCCGACTAGCCTCAAACACCGGGGAGCTGTTTTTT CASSFRLASNTGELFF
- TRBJ1-5 13 - TRBV6-5 TGTGCCAGCAGTTCCAGTCAAAACCAGCCCCAGCATTTT CASSSSQNQPQHF
- TRBJ1-1 14 TRBD1 TRBV19 TGTGCCAGTAGTACCCAGGGGGGTTGGACTGAAGCTTTCTTT CASSTQGGWTEAFF
- TRBJ1-6 14 - TRBV6-1 TGTGCCACAAACAGGGAGGGGAATAATTCACCCCTCCACTTT CATNREGNNSPLHF
- TRBJ2-7 15 TRBD1 TRBV6-5 TGTGCCAGCAGTTATCGACCGGGACAGTTCGAAGAGCAGTACTTC CASSYRPGQFEEQYF
- TRBJ2-3 15 - TRBV6-5 TGTGCCAGCAGTTACCGGTCAGGGTTCCCAGATACGCAGTATTTT CASSYRSGFPDTQYF
- TRBJ1-2 14 TRBD1 TRBV6-1 TGTGCCAGCAGACCGGGACAGGGTGACTATGGCTACACCTTC CASRPGQGDYGYTF
once TRBJ2-5 16 TRBD2 TRBV19 TGTGCCAGTAGTATAAGGCTAGCGGGGGGCCAAGAGACCCAGTACTTC CASSIRLAGGQETQYF
- TRBJ2-2 15 - TRBV27 TGTGCCAGCAGTTTATCTGAGATGAACACCGGGGAGCTGTTTTTT CASSLSEMNTGELFF
- TRBJ2-1 13 - TRBV2 TGTGCCAGCTTGGCCCAATGGTATAATGAGCAGTTCTTC CASLAQWYNEQFF
- TRBJ2-3 11 - TRBV29-1 TGCAGCGTTGTTCGCGGCAGGGCGCAGTATTTT CSVVRGRAQYF
once TRBJ1-5 14 - TRBV2 TGTGCCAGCAGTGAGACCAGCGTCAATCAGCCCCAGCATTTT CASSETSVNQPQHF
- TRBJ1-5 13 - TRBV19 TGTGCCACAAGGGGGAACAGCAATCAGCCCCAGCATTTT CATRGNSNQPQHF
- TRBJ1-2 13 TRBD1 TRBV25-1 TGTGCCAGCAAGGACAGGGTACTTGGCGGCTACACCTTC CASKDRVLGGYTF
- TRBJ2-6 17 TRBD2 TRBV11-2 TGTGCCAGCAGCTTGGCTAGCGGATATTCTGGGGCCAACGTCCTGACTTTC CASSLASGYSGANVLTF
- TRBJ2-7 13 - TRBV4-3 TGCGCCAGCAGCCTAGGGACTTACTACGAGCAGTACTTC CASSLGTYYEQYF
- TRBJ1-1 12 - TRBV29-1 TGCAGCGTTGATTGGGGAGGATCGGAAGCTTTCTTT CSVDWGGSEAFF
- TRBJ2-5 17 - TRBV18 TGTGCCAGCTCACCACAACAAAGGAACAGGGATCAAGAGACCCAGTACTTC CASSPQQRNRDQETQYF
- TRBJ2-3 15 - TRBV27 TGTGCCAGCAGCTTGTCAGGGGGCTGGGGGGGTACGCAGTATTTT CASSLSGGWGGTQYF
- TRBJ1-1 13 - TRBV29-1 TGCAGCACCCGAACAGGGACCTTCACTGAAGCTTTCTTT CSTRTGTFTEAFF
few TRBJ2-3 19 TRBD2 TRBV4-3 TGCGCCAGCAGCCAAGGGGTACTAGCGGGGATATCAAGCACAGATACGCAGTATTTT CASSQGVLAGISSTDTQYF
once TRBJ1-4 15 - TRBV6-1 TGTGCCAGCAGTCGGGGGGAATCAACTAATGAAAAACTGTTTTTT CASSRGESTNEKLFF
- TRBJ2-7 14 - TRBV7-9 TGTGCCAGCAGGGAGGGTAGCAGGGTAAGCGAGCAGTACTTC CASREGSRVSEQYF
- TRBJ2-1 12 - TRBV5-1 TGCGCCAGCAGCTTCCAGAACAATGAGCAGTTCTTC CASSFQNNEQFF
few TRBJ1-6 15 TRBD1 TRBV4-1 TGCGCCAGCAGCCATTGGGACAGAAATAATTCACCCCTCCACTTT CASSHWDRNNSPLHF
few TRBJ1-1 18 TRBD1 TRBV7-2 TGTGCCAGCAGCTTAGAGGGTGGGGCAGGGGGCCCGAACACTGAAGCTTTCTTT CASSLEGGAGGPNTEAFF
- TRBJ2-7 16 - TRBV5-8 TGTGCCAGCACCCTCAGGAAGGGGCTCTACTCCTACGAGCAGTACTTC CASTLRKGLYSYEQYF
few TRBJ1-1 14 - TRBV19 TGTGCCAGTAGTATAGCCGACAGGAACACTGAAGCTTTCTTT CASSIADRNTEAFF
few TRBJ2-3 15 - TRBV5-1 TGCGCCAGCAGCTTGGGGAACCAGGGTAAAGATACGCAGTATTTT CASSLGNQGKDTQYF